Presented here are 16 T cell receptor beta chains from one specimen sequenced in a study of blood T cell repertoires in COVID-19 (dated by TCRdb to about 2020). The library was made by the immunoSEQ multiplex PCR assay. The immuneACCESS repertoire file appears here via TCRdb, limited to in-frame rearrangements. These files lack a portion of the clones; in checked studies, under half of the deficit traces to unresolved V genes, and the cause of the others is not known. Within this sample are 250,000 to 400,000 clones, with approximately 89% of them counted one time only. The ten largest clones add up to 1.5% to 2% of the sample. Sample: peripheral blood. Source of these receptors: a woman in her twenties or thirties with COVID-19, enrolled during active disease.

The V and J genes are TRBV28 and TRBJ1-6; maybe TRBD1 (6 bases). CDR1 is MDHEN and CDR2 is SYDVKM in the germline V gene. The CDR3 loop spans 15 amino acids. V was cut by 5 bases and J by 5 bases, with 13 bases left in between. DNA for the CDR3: TGTGCCAGCAGTGATAATACAGGGAATAATTCACCCCTCCACTTT. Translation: CASSDNTGNNSPLHF.

The DNA of the CDR3 is TGTGCCAGCAGCTTAACCCGACAGGGGTCTTCACCCCTCCACTTT. This codes for CASSLTRQGSSPLHF. This chain connects TRBV7-3 to TRBJ1-6, with 8 bases lining up with TRBD1. The CDR3 is 15 residues long. J lost 9 bases, V lost 0 bases, and 4 bases had no gene match. Germline V lookup: CDR1 SGHTA, CDR2 FQGTGA.

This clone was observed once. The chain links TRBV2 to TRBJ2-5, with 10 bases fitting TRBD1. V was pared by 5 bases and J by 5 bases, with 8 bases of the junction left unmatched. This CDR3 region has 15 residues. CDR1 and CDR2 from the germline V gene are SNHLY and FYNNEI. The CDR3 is CASSPQTGGSETQYF. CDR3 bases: TGTGCCAGCAGTCCCCAGACAGGGGGCTCGGAGACCCAGTACTTC.

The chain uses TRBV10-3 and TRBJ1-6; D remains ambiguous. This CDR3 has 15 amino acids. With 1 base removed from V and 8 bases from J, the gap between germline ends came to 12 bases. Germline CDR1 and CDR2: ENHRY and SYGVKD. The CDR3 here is CAISELDGQDSPLHF. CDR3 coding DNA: TGTGCCATCAGTGAGTTAGATGGGCAGGATTCACCCCTCCACTTT.

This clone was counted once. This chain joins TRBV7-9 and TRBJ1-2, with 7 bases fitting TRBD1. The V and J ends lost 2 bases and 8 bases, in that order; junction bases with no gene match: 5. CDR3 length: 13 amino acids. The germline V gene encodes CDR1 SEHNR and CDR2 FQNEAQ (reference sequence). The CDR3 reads CASSLFQGEGYTF. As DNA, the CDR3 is TGTGCCAGCAGCTTATTTCAGGGGGAGGGCTACACCTTC. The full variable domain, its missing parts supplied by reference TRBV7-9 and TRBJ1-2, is DTGVSQNPRHKITKRGQNVTFRCDPISEHNRLYWYRQTLGQGPEFLTYFQNEAQLEKSRLLSDRFSAERPKGSFSTLEIQRTEQGDSAMYLCASSLFQGEGYTFGSGTRLTVV.

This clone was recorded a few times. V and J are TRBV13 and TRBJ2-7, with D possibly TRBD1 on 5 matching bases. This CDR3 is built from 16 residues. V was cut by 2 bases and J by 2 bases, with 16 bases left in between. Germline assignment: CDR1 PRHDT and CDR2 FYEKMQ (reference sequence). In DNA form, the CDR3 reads TGTGCCAGCAGCTTATGGACACCCGGACCTACCTACGAGCAGTACTTC. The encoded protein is CASSLWTPGPTYEQYF.

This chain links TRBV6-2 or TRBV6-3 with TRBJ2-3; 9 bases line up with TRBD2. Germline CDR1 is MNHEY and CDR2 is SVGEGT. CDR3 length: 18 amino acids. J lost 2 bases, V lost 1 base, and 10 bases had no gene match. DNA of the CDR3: TGTGCCAGCAGTTACTTTGGCGGGGGGGCTATCACCACAGATACGCAGTATTTT. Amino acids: CASSYFGGGAITTDTQYF.

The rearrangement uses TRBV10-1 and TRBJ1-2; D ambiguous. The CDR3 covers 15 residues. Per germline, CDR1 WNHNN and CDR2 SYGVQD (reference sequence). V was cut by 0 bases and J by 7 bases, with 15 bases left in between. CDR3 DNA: TGCGCCAGCAGTGAGTCGAATGCGGGCGCGACTGGCTACACCTTC. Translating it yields CASSESNAGATGYTF.

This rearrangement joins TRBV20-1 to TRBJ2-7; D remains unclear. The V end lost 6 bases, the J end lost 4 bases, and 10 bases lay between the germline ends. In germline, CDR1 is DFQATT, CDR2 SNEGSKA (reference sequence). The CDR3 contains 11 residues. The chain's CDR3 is CSAPFFYEQYV. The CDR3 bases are TGCAGTGCCCCTTTTTTTTACGAGCAGTACGTC.

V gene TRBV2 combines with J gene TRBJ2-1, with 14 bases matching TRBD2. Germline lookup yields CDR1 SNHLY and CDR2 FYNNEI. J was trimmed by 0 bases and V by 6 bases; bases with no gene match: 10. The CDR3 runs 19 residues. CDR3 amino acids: CASSRGGLAGESSYNEQFF. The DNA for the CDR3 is TGTGCCAGCAGCCGAGGGGGACTAGCGGGAGAGAGCTCCTACAATGAGCAGTTCTTC.

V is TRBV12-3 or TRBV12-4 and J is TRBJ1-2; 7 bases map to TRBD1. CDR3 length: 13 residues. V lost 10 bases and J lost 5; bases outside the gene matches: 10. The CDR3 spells CATSPGTAYGYTF. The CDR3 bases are TGTGCCACTTCCCCCGGGACAGCTTATGGCTACACCTTC.

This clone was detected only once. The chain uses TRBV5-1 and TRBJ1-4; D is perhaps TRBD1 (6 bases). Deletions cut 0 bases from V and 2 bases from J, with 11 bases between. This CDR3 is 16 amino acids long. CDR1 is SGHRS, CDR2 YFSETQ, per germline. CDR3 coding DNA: TGCGCCAGCAGCTTGGCGCCCCAGGGGACTAATGAAAAACTGTTTTTT. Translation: CASSLAPQGTNEKLFF.

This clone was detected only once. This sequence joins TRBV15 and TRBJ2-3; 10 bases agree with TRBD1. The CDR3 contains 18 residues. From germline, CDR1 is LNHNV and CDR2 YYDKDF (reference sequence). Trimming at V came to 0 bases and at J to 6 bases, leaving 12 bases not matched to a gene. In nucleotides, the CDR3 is TGTGCCACCAGCAGAGATGGGGGACAGGGGCTATTAGGCGATACGCAGTATTTT. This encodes CATSRDGGQGLLGDTQYF.

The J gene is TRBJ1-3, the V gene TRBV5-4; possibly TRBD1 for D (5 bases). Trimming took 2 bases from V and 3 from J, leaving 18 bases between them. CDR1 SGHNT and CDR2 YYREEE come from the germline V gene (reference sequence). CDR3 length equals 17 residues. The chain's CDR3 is CASSFGGRVPRGNTIYF. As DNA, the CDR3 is TGTGCCAGCAGCTTTGGGGGGAGGGTTCCTCGTGGAAACACCATATATTTT.

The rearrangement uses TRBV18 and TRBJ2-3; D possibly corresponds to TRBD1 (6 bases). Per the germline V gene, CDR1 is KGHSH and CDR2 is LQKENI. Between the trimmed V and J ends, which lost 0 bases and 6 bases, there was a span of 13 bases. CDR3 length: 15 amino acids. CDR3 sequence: CASSPPDSSGDTQYF. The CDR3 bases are TGTGCCAGCTCACCACCGGACAGCTCGGGGGATACGCAGTATTTT.

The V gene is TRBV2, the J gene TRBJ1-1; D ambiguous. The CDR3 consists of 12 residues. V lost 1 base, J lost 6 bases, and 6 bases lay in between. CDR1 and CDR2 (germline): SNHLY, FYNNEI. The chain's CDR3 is CASSEGSAEAFF. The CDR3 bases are TGTGCCAGCAGTGAAGGAAGCGCTGAAGCTTTCTTT.